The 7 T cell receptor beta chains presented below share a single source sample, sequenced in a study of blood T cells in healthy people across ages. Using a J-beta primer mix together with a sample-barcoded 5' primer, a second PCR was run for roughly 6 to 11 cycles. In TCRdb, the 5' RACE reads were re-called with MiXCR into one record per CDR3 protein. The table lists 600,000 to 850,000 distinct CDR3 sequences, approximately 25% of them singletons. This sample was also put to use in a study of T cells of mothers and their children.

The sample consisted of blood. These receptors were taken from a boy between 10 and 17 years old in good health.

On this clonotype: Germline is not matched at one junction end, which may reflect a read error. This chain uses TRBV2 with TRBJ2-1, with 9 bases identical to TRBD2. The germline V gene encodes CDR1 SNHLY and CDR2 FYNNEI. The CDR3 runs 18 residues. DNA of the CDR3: TGTGCCAGCGCGCTATACGTAGTCATAGGTAGCGGGAGCAATAAGCAGTTCTTC. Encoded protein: CASALYVVIGSGSNKQFF.

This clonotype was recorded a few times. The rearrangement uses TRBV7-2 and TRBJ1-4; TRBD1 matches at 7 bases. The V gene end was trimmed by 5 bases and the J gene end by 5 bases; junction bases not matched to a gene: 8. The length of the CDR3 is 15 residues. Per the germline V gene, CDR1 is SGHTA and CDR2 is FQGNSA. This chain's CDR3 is CASSRRQGGNEKLFF. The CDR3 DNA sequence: TGTGCCAGCAGCCGCCGACAGGGAGGGAATGAAAAACTGTTTTTT. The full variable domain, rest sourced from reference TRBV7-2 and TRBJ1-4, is GAGVSQSPSNKVTEKGKDVELRCDPISGHTALYWYRQSLGQGLEFLIYFQGNSAPDKSGLPSDRFSAERTGGSVSTLTIQRTQQEDSAVYLCASSRRQGGNEKLFFGSGTQLSVL.

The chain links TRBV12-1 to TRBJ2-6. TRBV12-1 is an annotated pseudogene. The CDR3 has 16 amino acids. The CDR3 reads CASSSDTVSGANVLTF. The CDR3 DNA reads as TGTGCCAGCAGCTCCGACACCGTCTCTGGGGCCAACGTCCTGACTTTC.

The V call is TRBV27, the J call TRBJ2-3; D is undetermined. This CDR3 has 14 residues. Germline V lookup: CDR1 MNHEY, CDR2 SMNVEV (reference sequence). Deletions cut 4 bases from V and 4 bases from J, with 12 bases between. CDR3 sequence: CASSSTVPPDTQYF. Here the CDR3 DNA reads TGTGCCAGCAGTTCCACAGTTCCCCCAGATACGCAGTATTTT.

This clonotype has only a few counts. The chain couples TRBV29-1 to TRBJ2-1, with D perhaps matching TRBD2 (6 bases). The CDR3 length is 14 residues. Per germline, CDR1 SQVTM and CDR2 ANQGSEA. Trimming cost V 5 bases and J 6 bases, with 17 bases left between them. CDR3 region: CSVRAGGSANEQFF. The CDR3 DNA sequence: TGCAGCGTTCGGGCCGGAGGGTCGGCCAATGAGCAGTTCTTC.

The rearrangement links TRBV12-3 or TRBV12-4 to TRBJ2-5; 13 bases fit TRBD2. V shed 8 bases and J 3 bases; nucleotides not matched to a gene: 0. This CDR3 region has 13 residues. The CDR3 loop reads CASGTSGEETQYF. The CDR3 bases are TGTGCCAGCGGGACTAGCGGGGAAGAGACCCAGTACTTC.

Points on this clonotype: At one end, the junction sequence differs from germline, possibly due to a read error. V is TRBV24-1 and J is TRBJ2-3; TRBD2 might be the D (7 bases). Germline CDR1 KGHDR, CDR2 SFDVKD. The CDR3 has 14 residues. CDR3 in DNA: TGTGCTACCAGTGGGGGGGGCTCCGGAGATACGCAGTATTTT. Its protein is CATSGGGSGDTQYF.